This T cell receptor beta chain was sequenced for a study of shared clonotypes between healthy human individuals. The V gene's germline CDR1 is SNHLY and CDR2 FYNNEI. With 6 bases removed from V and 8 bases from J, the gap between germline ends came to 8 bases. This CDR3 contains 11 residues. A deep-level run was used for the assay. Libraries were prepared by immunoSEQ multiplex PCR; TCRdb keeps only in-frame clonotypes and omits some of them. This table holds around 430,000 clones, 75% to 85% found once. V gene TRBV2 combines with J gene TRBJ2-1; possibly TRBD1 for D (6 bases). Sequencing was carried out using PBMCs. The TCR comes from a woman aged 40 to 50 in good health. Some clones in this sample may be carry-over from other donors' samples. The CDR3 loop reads CASSTGYEQFF. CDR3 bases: TGTGCCAGCAGCACAGGGTATGAGCAGTTCTTC.